The T cell receptor (beta chain) described here comes from a study of early T cells in non-severe SARS-CoV-2 infection. The V end was cut by 5 bases, the J end by 4 bases, with 16 bases between. This CDR3 region has 15 residues. TCRdb ran MiXCR on the 5' RACE reads and lists one entry per CDR3 protein. The sample carries roughly 52,000 distinct CDR3 sequences, around 6.6% recorded once. This clonotype was found many times. The chain carries TRBV12-3 or TRBV12-4 and TRBJ2-3; D might be TRBD1 (6 bases). This TCR derives from an adult who was a healthcare worker with PCR-confirmed SARS-CoV-2 infection or an uninfected control (not recorded which). This specimen was whole blood, taken at baseline. CDR3 nucleotides: TGTGCCAGCAGTAGAACAGGGAAGAGGGCAGATACGCAGTATTTT. Translating it yields CASSRTGKRADTQYF.